The 26 T cell receptor beta chains below all came from one sample that was sequenced in a study of control samples from healthy donors and cancer patients. Some clones are missing from TCRdb's copy, which holds only in-frame ones; the method was immunoSEQ multiplex PCR. The sample holds about 130,000 clones; around 94% are singletons and the top ten take approximately 14%. Sequencing was done on a sample of PBMCs. These TCRs come from a man between 60 and 70 years old with colorectal cancer.

V and J are TRBV19 and TRBJ1-5, with D hard to call. Trimming left V 7 bases short and J 4 bases short, with 14 bases between. The CDR3 totals 14 residues. Per the germline V gene, CDR1 is LNHDA and CDR2 is SQIVND (reference sequence). As DNA, the CDR3 is TGTGCCAGTATATCCACCAACGGGAATCAGCCCCAGCATTTT. Translating it yields CASISTNGNQPQHF.

The chain links TRBV21-1 to TRBJ2-1. TRBV21-1 is designated a pseudogene. The CDR3 is made up of 14 amino acids. The CDR3 DNA sequence: TGTGCCAGCAGCCCAACGGGCCTCCAATATGAGCAGTTCTTC. Protein product: CASSPTGLQYEQFF.

The chain links TRBV6-5 to TRBJ1-3; perhaps TRBD1 as D (5 bases). V was trimmed by 4 bases and J by 2 bases, leaving 9 bases between them. Germline assignment: CDR1 MNHEY and CDR2 SVGAGI. The CDR3 loop spans 14 amino acids. CDR3 coding DNA: TGTGCCAGCAGTTCGGGCAGGGCTGGAAACACCATATATTTT. Translating gives CASSSGRAGNTIYF.

The chain employs TRBV2 and TRBJ2-5, with TRBD2 matching over 13 bases. Germline CDR1 SNHLY, CDR2 FYNNEI. CDR3 length: 16 residues. V trimming: 6 bases; J trimming: 4 bases; junction bases outside the gene matches: 8. The CDR3 reads CASRGTSGVGGETQYF. Here the CDR3 DNA reads TGTGCCAGCAGAGGGACTAGCGGGGTGGGGGGAGAGACCCAGTACTTC.

V usage is TRBV24-1 and J usage is TRBJ1-5; TRBD1 is a possible D gene (6 bases). This CDR3 is 15 amino acids long. CDR1 is KGHDR, CDR2 SFDVKD, per germline. Between the trimmed V and J ends, which lost 3 bases and 9 bases, there was a span of 17 bases. The CDR3 DNA follows: TGTGCCACCAGTGATACCGGGACACCGATTTGGCCCCAGCATTTT. This sequence encodes CATSDTGTPIWPQHF.

This clone showed up just once. The same CDR3 can be traced to other DNA sequences in this sample. The chain is built from TRBV7-9 and TRBJ1-2; D uncertain. Germline V gene sequence: CDR1 SEHNR, CDR2 FQNEAQ (reference sequence). The CDR3 runs to 12 residues. V was shortened by 4 bases and J by 4 bases, with 7 bases between the two germline ends. This CDR3 reads CASSSQGYGYTF. CDR3 DNA: TGTGCCAGCAGCTCTCAAGGCTATGGCTACACCTTC.

The rearrangement joins TRBV9 to TRBJ2-3; D possibly uses TRBD1 or TRBD2 (5 bases each). CDR1 is SGDLS, CDR2 YYNGEE, per germline. V lost 2 bases and J lost 4, with 14 bases in between. CDR3 length equals 15 residues. CDR3 region: CASSVSPGGPDTQYF. In nucleotides, the CDR3 is TGTGCCAGCAGCGTGTCGCCTGGGGGTCCAGATACGCAGTATTTT.

The rearrangement links TRBV7-2 to TRBJ2-5, with D possibly TRBD1 on 6 matching bases. Germline-derived CDR1 and CDR2 are SGHTA and FQGNSA. CDR3 length: 13 residues. Trimming left V 3 bases short and J 4 bases short, with 9 bases between. This CDR3 reads CASSFSGAETQYF. CDR3 nucleotides: TGTGCCAGCAGCTTTTCAGGGGCAGAGACCCAGTACTTC.

This CDR3 reads CASIAGGWDTEAFF. The CDR3 nucleotides are TGTGCCAGTATAGCTGGGGGCTGGGACACTGAAGCTTTCTTT. V is TRBV19 and J is TRBJ1-1; TRBD1 might be the D (6 bases). V was trimmed by 7 bases and J by 3 bases, leaving 15 bases between them. Germline lookup yields CDR1 LNHDA and CDR2 SQIVND (reference sequence). The length of the CDR3 is 14 residues.

The rearrangement joins TRBV30 to TRBJ1-4; no clear D gene. The ends were cut back, 6 bases at V and 5 bases at J, with 16 bases in the middle. The CDR3 has 14 residues. Germline CDR1 is GTSNPN and CDR2 is SVGIG (reference sequence). The CDR3 DNA sequence: TGTGCCTGCACGAAAGGCGGGAGCAATGAAAAACTGTTTTTT. It yields the protein CACTKGGSNEKLFF. Based on the CDR3 plus reference TRBV30 and TRBJ1-4, the full variable domain is SQTIHQWPATLVQPVGSPLSLECTVEGTSNPNLYWYRQAAGRGLQLLFYSVGIGQISSEVPQNLSASRPQDRQFILSSKKLLLSDSGFYLCACTKGGSNEKLFFGSGTQLSVL.

The chain has TRBV3-1 (or the pseudogene TRBV3-2) and TRBJ2-1, with 7 bases matching TRBD1. J lost 9 bases, V lost 6 bases, and 8 bases had no gene match. Germline-derived CDR1 and CDR2 are LGHDT and YNNKEL (reference sequence). This CDR3 spans 13 amino acids. CDR3 protein: CASSTTGLGEQFF. For the CDR3, the DNA is TGTGCCAGCAGTACGACAGGGCTGGGTGAGCAGTTCTTC.

The sample holds one count of this clone. This chain joins TRBV5-1 and TRBJ1-2, with 12 bases matching TRBD1. Germline loops: CDR1 SGHRS, CDR2 YFSETQ. Trimming at V came to 4 bases and at J to 6 bases, leaving 7 bases not matched to a gene. The CDR3 runs 15 residues. The CDR3 region is CASSERDRGRDGYTF. CDR3 DNA sequence: TGCGCCAGCAGCGAACGGGACAGGGGGCGCGATGGCTACACCTTC.

The chain combines TRBV30 with TRBJ2-7; TRBD1 aligns across 7 bases. Germline CDR1 is GTSNPN and CDR2 is SVGIG (reference sequence). This CDR3 comprises 12 residues. V lost 4 bases and J lost 6; bases outside the gene matches: 6. CDR3 loop: CAWTDRETEQYF. CDR3 nucleotide sequence: TGTGCCTGGACTGACAGGGAGACCGAGCAGTACTTC.

This clone was detected many times. The chain joins TRBV4-1 to TRBJ2-1; a possible D gene is TRBD2 (6 bases). Per the germline V gene, CDR1 is MGHRA and CDR2 is YSYEKL. Trimming left V 0 bases short and J 8 bases short, with 14 bases between. This CDR3 has 15 amino acids. DNA for the CDR3: TGCGCCAGCAGCCAAGATGTCGTGCGGGACGATGAGCAGTTCTTC. Protein product: CASSQDVVRDDEQFF.

The J gene is TRBJ1-2, the V gene TRBV2, with 7 bases identical to TRBD1. The germline V gene encodes CDR1 SNHLY and CDR2 FYNNEI. Losses at the gene ends were 9 bases for V and 7 bases for J; bases not matched to a gene: 11. The CDR3 runs to 13 residues. Here the CDR3 DNA reads TGTGCCAGTTATGACAGGGCAGGCGGTGGCTACACCTTC. It codes for CASYDRAGGGYTF.

V gene TRBV6-5 combines with J gene TRBJ1-3, with D maybe TRBD1 (5 bases). The CDR3 consists of 14 residues. Germline assignment: CDR1 MNHEY and CDR2 SVGAGI. Trimming took 8 bases from V and 2 from J, leaving 13 bases between them. This CDR3 is CASGRQIAGNTIYF. In DNA, the CDR3 is TGTGCCAGCGGACGACAGATTGCTGGAAACACCATATATTTT.

This clone appeared a few times. This chain joins TRBV4-1 and TRBJ2-5; no clear D gene. V was pared by 0 bases and J by 2 bases, with 10 bases between. Germline V lookup: CDR1 MGHRA, CDR2 YSYEKL. This CDR3 has 15 residues. CDR3 loop: CASSQDVHNQETQYF. Here the CDR3 DNA reads TGCGCCAGCAGCCAAGATGTACACAATCAAGAGACCCAGTACTTC.

The chain carries TRBV6-5 and TRBJ2-1; the match to TRBD1 covers 9 bases. The CDR3 is 14 amino acids. Germline V gene data show CDR1 as MNHEY and CDR2 as SVGAGI. V gave up 0 bases and J gave up 10 bases; unmatched junction bases: 4. CDR3 region: CASSYSTGQGEQFF. For the CDR3, the DNA is TGTGCCAGCAGTTACTCGACGGGACAGGGAGAGCAGTTCTTC.

The chain links TRBV11-2 to TRBJ1-1, with D possibly being TRBD1 (5 bases). CDR3 size: 14 residues. The V gene's germline CDR1 is SGHAT and CDR2 FQNNGV. The V and J ends lost 3 bases and 1 base respectively, with 9 bases between them. This CDR3 reads CASSLTAKNTEAFF. CDR3 nucleotides: TGTGCCAGCAGCTTGACAGCTAAGAACACTGAAGCTTTCTTT.

This sequence joins TRBV6-5 and TRBJ2-2; tentatively, D is TRBD1 (6 bases). Trimming took 6 bases from V and 4 from J, leaving 15 bases between them. Germline CDR1 reads MNHEY; CDR2 reads SVGAGI. The CDR3 runs to 15 residues. The CDR3: CASRRAQGGTGELFF. The CDR3 region has the DNA TGTGCCAGCAGGAGGGCTCAAGGGGGCACCGGGGAGCTGTTTTTT.

V and J are TRBV4-3 and TRBJ2-3; 11 positions agree with TRBD2. The CDR3 sequence is 17 residues long. Germline lookup yields CDR1 LGHNA and CDR2 YSLEER. V trimming: 4 bases; J trimming: 4 bases; junction bases outside the gene matches: 10. CDR3 sequence: CASSPQLAGGTPDTQYF. CDR3 nucleotide sequence: TGCGCCAGCAGCCCACAATTAGCGGGGGGGACCCCAGATACGCAGTATTTT.

The chain combines TRBV3-1 (or the pseudogene TRBV3-2) with TRBJ2-3; no reliable D call. Germline lookup yields CDR1 LGHDT and CDR2 YNNKEL (reference sequence). Trimming took 2 bases from V and 9 from J, leaving 12 bases between them. The CDR3 consists of 13 residues. In DNA form, the CDR3 reads TGTGCCAGCAGCCAAAAGCCCCTCATGACGCAGTATTTT. Translating it yields CASSQKPLMTQYF.

The gene calls are TRBV24-1 and TRBJ2-2; possibly TRBD2 for D (5 bases). The germline V gene has CDR1 KGHDR and CDR2 SFDVKD. The CDR3 runs to 15 residues. The V and J ends lost 8 bases and 4 bases respectively, with 16 bases between them. CDR3 residues: CATNLFAGGTGELFF. CDR3 in DNA: TGTGCCACCAATCTATTTGCAGGAGGCACCGGGGAGCTGTTTTTT.

The V and J genes are TRBV12-5 and TRBJ1-1, with D possibly TRBD1 on 5 matching bases. V lost 7 bases and J lost 6, with 15 bases in between. The CDR3 is 13 amino acids. Looked up from germline, CDR1 is LGHNT and CDR2 is FRNRAP. The CDR3 reads CASAQDGAPEAFF. CDR3 in DNA: TGTGCTAGTGCCCAAGACGGGGCCCCTGAAGCTTTCTTT.

This sequence joins TRBV7-2 and TRBJ1-4, with unresolved D. CDR1 is SGHTA and CDR2 is FQGNSA in the germline V gene. Trimming cost V 2 bases and J 5 bases, with 15 bases left between them. CDR3 length: 16 amino acids. The CDR3: CASSLSSTLGNEKLFF. The CDR3 DNA is TGTGCCAGCAGCTTATCATCGACCCTCGGGAATGAAAAACTGTTTTTT.

The gene calls are TRBV7-9 and TRBJ2-3, with D possibly TRBD1 on 6 matching bases. This CDR3 has 17 amino acids. V dropped 1 base and J dropped 2 bases, with 16 bases sitting between them. Germline V lookup: CDR1 SEHNR, CDR2 FQNEAQ (reference sequence). CDR3 coding DNA: TGTGCCAGCAGCTTAGGTTTTGAGGGGGAACCCACAGATACGCAGTATTTT. Translation: CASSLGFEGEPTDTQYF. The entire variable domain, with the rest obtained from reference TRBV7-9 and TRBJ2-3, is as follows: DTGVSQNPRHKITKRGQNVTFRCDPISEHNRLYWYRQTLGQGPEFLTYFQNEAQLEKSRLLSDRFSAERPKGSFSTLEIQRTEQGDSAMYLCASSLGFEGEPTDTQYFGPGTRLTVL.